This TCR beta chain was recovered during a study of PD-1 blockade in classical Hodgkin lymphoma. Libraries were prepared by immunoSEQ multiplex PCR; TCRdb keeps only in-frame clonotypes and omits some of them. Seen here are fewer than 15,000 clones, approximately 80% observed once, and the top ten hold 0.75% to 0.95%. The CDR3 consists of 15 residues. Germline V lookup: CDR1 SGDLS, CDR2 YYNGEE. V trimming: 4 bases; J trimming: 7 bases; junction bases outside the gene matches: 10. Time point described: cycle 4 day 1 (C4D1), after 6 weeks of nivolumab. Brentuximab vedotin exposure varied among the patients, all of whom had relapsed after autologous stem cell transplantation. Out of thawed PBMCs, magnetic negative selection purified CD4+ T cells. This clone was detected only once.

This rearrangement joins TRBV9 to TRBJ1-4; the match to TRBD1 covers 7 bases. This sequence originates from a human donor with classical Hodgkin lymphoma. Sequences were derived from CD4+ T cells from blood, sampled before the fourth cycle of nivolumab. CDR3 in amino acids: CASSSRTGYFEKLFF. Here the CDR3 DNA reads TGTGCCAGCAGCTCCCGGACAGGATACTTTGAAAAACTGTTTTTT. The whole variable domain, filled in from reference TRBV9 and TRBJ1-4, reads DSGVTQTPKHLITATGQRVTLRCSPRSGDLSVYWYQQSLDQGLQFLIQYYNGEERAKGNILERFSAQQFPDLHSELNLSSLELGDSALYFCASSSRTGYFEKLFFGSGTQLSVL.